This TCR beta chain is drawn from a study of T cells in Graves' hyperthyroidism and ophthalmopathy. The CDR3 regions of TCR beta were amplified from RNA transcripts. TCR CDR3 regions were first amplified by RT-PCR with HTBI primers. From the multiplex PCR reads, TCRdb called clonotypes with MiXCR, one entry per CDR3 protein. This table holds 300,000 to 450,000 distinct CDR3 sequences, 20% to 25% found once. The clonotype was recovered from a man in his forties or fifties with Graves' hyperthyroidism. The material sequenced was blood.

The chain's CDR3 is CSVDMTASETQYF. The CDR3 DNA reads as TGCAGCGTTGATATGACCGCGTCCGAGACCCAGTACTTC. The rearrangement joins TRBV29-1 to TRBJ2-5; D call uncertain. CDR3 length: 13 residues. Per germline, CDR1 SQVTM and CDR2 ANQGSEA. V shed 3 bases and J shed 5 bases, with 13 bases lying between them.